This TCR beta chain was recorded in a study of regulatory T cells in long-lasting Graves disease. Through Arm-PCR of CDR3 regions and iRepertoire HTBI primers, TCR beta libraries were built. TCRdb re-called the multiplex PCR reads with MiXCR, one entry per CDR3 protein. The sample records 500,000 to 800,000 distinct CDR3 sequences, around 30% being singletons. Time point of the sample: persistent/refractory GD, antithyroid drugs over 5 years with positive TRAb. PBMCs provided the RNA from which the TCR library was made. An endocrinology department in Xi'an, China, recruited the patients. A nine-milliliter sample of peripheral blood was drawn into EDTA tubes. The CDR3 is 14 residues long. Germline values: CDR1 MGHRA, CDR2 YSYEKL. V shed 0 bases and J shed 5 bases, with 10 bases lying between them.

This specimen consisted of peripheral blood mononuclear cells (PBMCs), obtained when the disease was refractory, from a patient treated with antithyroid drugs. The sequence derives from a female donor with Graves disease. This rearrangement joins TRBV4-1 to TRBJ1-2; possible D gene TRBD1, 5 bases. As DNA, the CDR3 is TGCGCCAGCAGCCAAGACGGGACCGCTTATGGCTACACCTTC. This encodes CASSQDGTAYGYTF.